A selection of T cell receptor beta chains follows, all from one sample in a study of shared clonotypes between healthy human individuals. Clones were read by immunoSEQ multiplex PCR, and TCRdb kept only the in-frame ones, dropping some. The table shows some 1,600,000 clones, with around 98% occurring only once. Sample: naive CD4+ T cells sorted from blood. These receptor sequences come from a man aged 25-45 years in good health. Both conserved end residues are trimmed from each CDR3. Fields, in order: J gene, clone size, V gene, CDR3 protein. The size entry is marked missing in some rows and otherwise reads once, few, many or a size class.

j_gene: TRBJ2-3; abundance: once; v_gene: TRBV30; CDR3aa: AWSEWRNTDTQY
j_gene: TRBJ2-7; abundance: once; v_gene: TRBV9; CDR3aa: ASSVGVSSYEQY
j_gene: TRBJ2-7; abundance: -; v_gene: TRBV7-9; CDR3aa: ASSLKTWGAATYEQY
j_gene: TRBJ1-2; abundance: -; v_gene: TRBV7-2; CDR3aa: ASSLDRESVMGYT
j_gene: TRBJ2-7; abundance: -; v_gene: TRBV18; CDR3aa: ASSFGSSYEQY
j_gene: TRBJ1-5; abundance: -; v_gene: TRBV28; CDR3aa: ASSLLGRGPQH
j_gene: TRBJ2-7; abundance: -; v_gene: TRBV2; CDR3aa: ASILQVYEQY
j_gene: TRBJ2-7; abundance: -; v_gene: TRBV6-6; CDR3aa: ASSGTPNREQY
j_gene: TRBJ2-2; abundance: -; v_gene: TRBV5-3; CDR3aa: ARSSSPGTSLVTGELF
j_gene: TRBJ2-3; abundance: -; v_gene: TRBV10-3; CDR3aa: AISDRAGGTDTQY
j_gene: TRBJ1-1; abundance: -; v_gene: TRBV18; CDR3aa: ASSTYRGENTEAF
j_gene: TRBJ2-7; abundance: -; v_gene: TRBV27; CDR3aa: ASSLSPPTYEQY
j_gene: TRBJ2-7; abundance: -; v_gene: TRBV7-2; CDR3aa: ASSPTSGRTYEQY
j_gene: TRBJ2-1; abundance: -; v_gene: TRBV7-2; CDR3aa: ASSFMASGRRYNEQF
j_gene: TRBJ2-2; abundance: -; v_gene: TRBV5-1; CDR3aa: ASSIQGNTGELF
j_gene: TRBJ1-5; abundance: -; v_gene: TRBV15; CDR3aa: ATSRDNRNQPQH
j_gene: TRBJ1-2; abundance: -; v_gene: TRBV29-1; CDR3aa: SAAIQDNYGYT
j_gene: TRBJ1-1; abundance: -; v_gene: TRBV11-3; CDR3aa: ASSLEPGSEAF
j_gene: TRBJ2-7; abundance: once; v_gene: TRBV5-4; CDR3aa: ASRSESHSYEQY
j_gene: TRBJ2-5; abundance: -; v_gene: TRBV4-1; CDR3aa: ASSQGQTGEGETQY
j_gene: TRBJ2-7; abundance: once; v_gene: TRBV6-5; CDR3aa: ASSYKDRGKSYEQY
j_gene: TRBJ2-7; abundance: -; v_gene: TRBV4-1; CDR3aa: ASSRGAGTRDYEQY
j_gene: TRBJ2-1; abundance: -; v_gene: TRBV9; CDR3aa: ASSVWTGENEQF
j_gene: TRBJ2-7; abundance: -; v_gene: TRBV11-2; CDR3aa: ASSKGAGEQY
j_gene: TRBJ1-5; abundance: -; v_gene: TRBV6-1; CDR3aa: ASSANPGQGQGYQPQH
j_gene: TRBJ1-2; abundance: -; v_gene: TRBV6-5; CDR3aa: ASSQGDGYT
j_gene: TRBJ2-1; abundance: -; v_gene: TRBV5-6; CDR3aa: ASSLVDREKYNEQF
j_gene: TRBJ2-2; abundance: once; v_gene: TRBV19; CDR3aa: ASTSYRGLAGNTGELF
j_gene: TRBJ1-3; abundance: -; v_gene: TRBV19; CDR3aa: ASSMLDTGNTIY
j_gene: TRBJ2-7; abundance: -; v_gene: TRBV10-1; CDR3aa: ASSYGVAYEQY
j_gene: TRBJ2-2; abundance: -; v_gene: TRBV27; CDR3aa: ASSFGHLVYTGELF
j_gene: TRBJ1-2; abundance: -; v_gene: TRBV18; CDR3aa: ASSPGPRLDYGYT
j_gene: TRBJ2-5; abundance: -; v_gene: TRBV2; CDR3aa: ASSVERVEETQY